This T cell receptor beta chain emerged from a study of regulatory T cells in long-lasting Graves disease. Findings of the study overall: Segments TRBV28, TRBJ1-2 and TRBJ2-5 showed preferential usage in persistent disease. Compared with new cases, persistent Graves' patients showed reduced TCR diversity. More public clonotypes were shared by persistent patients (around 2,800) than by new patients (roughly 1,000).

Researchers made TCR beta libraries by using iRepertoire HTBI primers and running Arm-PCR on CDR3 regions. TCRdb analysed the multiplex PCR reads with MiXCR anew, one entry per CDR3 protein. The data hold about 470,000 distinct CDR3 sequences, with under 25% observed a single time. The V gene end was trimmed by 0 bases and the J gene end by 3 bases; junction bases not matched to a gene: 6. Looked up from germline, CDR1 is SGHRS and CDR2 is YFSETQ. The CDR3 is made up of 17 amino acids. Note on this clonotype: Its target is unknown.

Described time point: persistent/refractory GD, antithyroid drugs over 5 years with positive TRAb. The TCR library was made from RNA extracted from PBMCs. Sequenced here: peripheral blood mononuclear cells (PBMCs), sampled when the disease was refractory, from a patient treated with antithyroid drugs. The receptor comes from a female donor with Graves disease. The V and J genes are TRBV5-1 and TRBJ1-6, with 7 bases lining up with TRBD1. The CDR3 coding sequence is TGCGCCAGCAGCTTGGGGGACAGACCCGGCTATAATTCACCCCTCCACTTT. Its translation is CASSLGDRPGYNSPLHF.